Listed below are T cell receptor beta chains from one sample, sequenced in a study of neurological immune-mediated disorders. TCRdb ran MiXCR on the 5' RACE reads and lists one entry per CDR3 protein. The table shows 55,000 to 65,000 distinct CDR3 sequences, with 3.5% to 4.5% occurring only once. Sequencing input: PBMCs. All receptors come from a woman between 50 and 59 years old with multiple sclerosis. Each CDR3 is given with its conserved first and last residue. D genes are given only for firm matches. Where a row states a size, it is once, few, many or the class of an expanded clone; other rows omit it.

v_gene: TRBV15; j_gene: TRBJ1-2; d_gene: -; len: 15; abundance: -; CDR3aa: CATSSAGWGNYGYTF; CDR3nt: TGTGCCACCAGCAGCGCGGGTTGGGGCAACTATGGCTACACCTTC
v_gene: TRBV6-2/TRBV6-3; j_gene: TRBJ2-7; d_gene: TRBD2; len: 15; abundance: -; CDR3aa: CASSYLASGRREQYF; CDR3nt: TGTGCCAGCAGTTACTTAGCTAGCGGGAGGAGGGAGCAGTACTTC
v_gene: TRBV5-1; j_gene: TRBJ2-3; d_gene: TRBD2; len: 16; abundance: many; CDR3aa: CASSLETSGEGDTQYF; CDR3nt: TGCGCCAGCAGCTTGGAGACTAGCGGGGAGGGAGATACGCAGTATTTT
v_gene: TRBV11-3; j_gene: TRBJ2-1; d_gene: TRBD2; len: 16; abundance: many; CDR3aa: CASSRPSGKSVNEQFF; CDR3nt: TGTGCCAGCAGCCGACCTAGCGGGAAATCGGTCAATGAGCAGTTCTTC
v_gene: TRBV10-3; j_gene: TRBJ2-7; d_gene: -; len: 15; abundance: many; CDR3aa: CAIGRSEATLYEQYF; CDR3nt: TGTGCCATCGGGCGGTCGGAGGCGACTCTATACGAGCAGTACTTC
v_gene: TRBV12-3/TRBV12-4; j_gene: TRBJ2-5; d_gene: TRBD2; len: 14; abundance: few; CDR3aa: CASSPGIAGGPQYF; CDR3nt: TGTGCCAGCAGTCCGGGAATAGCGGGAGGGCCCCAGTACTTC
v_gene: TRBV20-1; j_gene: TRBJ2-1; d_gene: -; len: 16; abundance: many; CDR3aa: CSARAGRLSSYNEQFF; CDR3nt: TGCAGTGCTAGGGCGGGACGCTTGAGCTCCTACAATGAGCAGTTCTTC
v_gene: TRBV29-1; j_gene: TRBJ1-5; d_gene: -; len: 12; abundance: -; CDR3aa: CSVAVGGQPQNF; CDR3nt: TGCAGCGTTGCAGTTGGCGGACAGCCCCAGAATTTT
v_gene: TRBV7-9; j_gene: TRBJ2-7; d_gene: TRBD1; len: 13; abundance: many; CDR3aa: CASSQRDSYEQYF; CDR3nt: TGTGCCAGCAGCCAAAGGGACAGCTACGAGCAGTACTTC
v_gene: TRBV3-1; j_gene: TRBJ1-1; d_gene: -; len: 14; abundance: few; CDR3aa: CASSHRGTPAEAFF; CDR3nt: TGTGCCAGCAGCCACCGGGGGACACCCGCTGAAGCTTTCTTT
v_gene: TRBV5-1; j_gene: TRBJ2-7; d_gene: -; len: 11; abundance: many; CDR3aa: CASSSSYEQYF; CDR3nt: TGCGCCAGCAGCTCCTCCTACGAGCAGTACTTC
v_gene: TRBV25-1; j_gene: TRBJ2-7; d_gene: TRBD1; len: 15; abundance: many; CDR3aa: CADPVPPQGVYEQYF; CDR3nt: TGTGCCGACCCAGTCCCCCCACAGGGGGTCTACGAGCAGTACTTC
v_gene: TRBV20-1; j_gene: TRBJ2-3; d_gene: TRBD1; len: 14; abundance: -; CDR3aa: CSAAPDRGPDTQYF; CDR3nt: TGCAGTGCGGCCCCGGACAGGGGACCAGATACGCAGTATTTT
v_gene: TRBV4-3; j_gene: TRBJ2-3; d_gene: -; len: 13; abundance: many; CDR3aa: CASSQQGTDTQYF; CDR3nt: TGCGCCAGCAGCCAACAGGGGACAGATACGCAGTATTTT
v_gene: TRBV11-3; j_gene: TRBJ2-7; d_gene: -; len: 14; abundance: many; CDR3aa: CASSLFPGAYEQYF; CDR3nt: TGTGCCAGCAGCTTATTTCCCGGGGCCTACGAGCAGTACTTC
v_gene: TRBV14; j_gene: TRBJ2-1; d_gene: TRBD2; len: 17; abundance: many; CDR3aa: CASSQGPLAGGQDEQFF; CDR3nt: TGTGCCAGCAGCCAAGGACCACTAGCGGGAGGGCAGGATGAGCAGTTCTTC
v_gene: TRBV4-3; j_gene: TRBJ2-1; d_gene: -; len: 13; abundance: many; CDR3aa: CASSQGGAWEQFF; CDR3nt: TGCGCCAGCAGCCAAGGAGGGGCTTGGGAGCAGTTCTTC
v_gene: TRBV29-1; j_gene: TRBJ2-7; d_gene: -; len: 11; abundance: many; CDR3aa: CSVVTVYEQYF; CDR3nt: TGCAGCGTTGTTACAGTCTACGAGCAGTACTTC
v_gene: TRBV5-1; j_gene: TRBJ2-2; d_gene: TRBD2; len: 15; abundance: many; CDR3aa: CASATTSVNTGELFF; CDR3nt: TGCGCCAGCGCCACGACTAGCGTGAACACCGGGGAGCTGTTTTTT
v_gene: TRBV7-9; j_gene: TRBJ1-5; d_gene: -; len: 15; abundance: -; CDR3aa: CASSSGAGYNQPQHF; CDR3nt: TGTGCCAGCAGCTCAGGAGCGGGGTACAATCAGCCCCAGCATTTT
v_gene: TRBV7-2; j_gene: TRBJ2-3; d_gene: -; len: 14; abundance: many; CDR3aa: CASSLASAGDTQYF; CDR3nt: TGTGCCAGCAGCTTAGCGTCGGCCGGGGATACGCAGTATTTT
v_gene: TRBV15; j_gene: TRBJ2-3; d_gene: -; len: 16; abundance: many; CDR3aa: CATSRAQVLSTDTQYF; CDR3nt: TGTGCCACCAGCAGAGCTCAGGTACTTAGCACAGATACGCAGTATTTT
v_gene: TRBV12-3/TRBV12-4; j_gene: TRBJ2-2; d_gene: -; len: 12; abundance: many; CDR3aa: CASSQGSGELFF; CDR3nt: TGTGCCAGCAGTCAGGGTTCCGGGGAGCTGTTTTTT
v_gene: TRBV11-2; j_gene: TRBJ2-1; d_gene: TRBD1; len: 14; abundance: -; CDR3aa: CASSDLWTGDEQFF; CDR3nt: TGTGCCAGCAGCGACCTCTGGACAGGGGATGAGCAGTTCTTC
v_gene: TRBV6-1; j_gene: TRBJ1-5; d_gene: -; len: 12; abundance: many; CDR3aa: CASSTGDQPQHF; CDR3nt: TGTGCCAGCAGTACAGGTGATCAGCCCCAGCATTTT
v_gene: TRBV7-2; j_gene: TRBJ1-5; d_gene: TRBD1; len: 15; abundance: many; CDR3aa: CASSSLGQGHQPQHF; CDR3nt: TGTGCCAGCAGCTCCCTTGGACAGGGCCATCAGCCCCAGCATTTT
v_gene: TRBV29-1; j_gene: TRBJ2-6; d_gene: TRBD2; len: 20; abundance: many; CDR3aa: CSVSMTSGQYLLSGANVLTF; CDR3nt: TGCAGCGTTTCGATGACTAGCGGGCAATACCTTCTCTCTGGGGCCAACGTCCTGACTTTC
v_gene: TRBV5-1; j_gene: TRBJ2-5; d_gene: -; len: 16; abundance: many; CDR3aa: CASSYYRPSSQETQYF; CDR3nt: TGCGCCAGCAGTTACTACAGGCCGTCGTCCCAAGAGACCCAGTACTTC
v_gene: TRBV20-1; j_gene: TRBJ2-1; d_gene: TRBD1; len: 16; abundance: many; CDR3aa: CSAYSRDRSSYNEQFF; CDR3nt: TGCAGTGCTTATTCCCGGGACAGGAGCTCCTACAATGAGCAGTTCTTC
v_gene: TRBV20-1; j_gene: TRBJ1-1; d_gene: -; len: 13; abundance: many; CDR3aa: CSASDSQGTEAFF; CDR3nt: TGCAGTGCTAGCGACAGCCAAGGCACTGAAGCTTTCTTT
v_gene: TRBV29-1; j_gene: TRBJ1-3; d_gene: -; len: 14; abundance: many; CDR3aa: CSVVDGLSGNTIYF; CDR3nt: TGCAGCGTTGTCGACGGACTCTCTGGAAACACCATATATTTT
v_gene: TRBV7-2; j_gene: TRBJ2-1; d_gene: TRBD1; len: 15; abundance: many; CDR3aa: CASSARTGAVNEQFF; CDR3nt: TGTGCCAGCAGCGCCCGGACAGGGGCTGTCAATGAGCAGTTCTTC
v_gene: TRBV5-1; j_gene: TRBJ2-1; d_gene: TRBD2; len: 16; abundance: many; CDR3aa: CASSLGRTSGSNEQFF; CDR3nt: TGCGCCAGCAGCTTGGGTCGGACTAGCGGGAGTAACGAGCAGTTCTTC
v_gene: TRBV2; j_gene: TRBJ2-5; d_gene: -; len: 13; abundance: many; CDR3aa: CASSDSELETQYF; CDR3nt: TGTGCCAGCAGTGATTCAGAATTGGAGACCCAGTACTTC
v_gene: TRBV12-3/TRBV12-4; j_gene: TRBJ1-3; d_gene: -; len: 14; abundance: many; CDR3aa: CASTPVDPRNTIYF; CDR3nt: TGTGCCAGCACCCCGGTAGATCCGAGAAACACCATATATTTT
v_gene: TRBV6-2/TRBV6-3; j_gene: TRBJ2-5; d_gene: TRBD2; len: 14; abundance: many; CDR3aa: CASRFSGRQETQYF; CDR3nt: TGTGCCAGCAGATTTAGCGGGAGACAAGAGACCCAGTACTTC
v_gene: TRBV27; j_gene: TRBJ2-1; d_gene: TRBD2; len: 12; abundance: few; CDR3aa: CASSWGLSEQFF; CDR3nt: TGTGCCAGCAGTTGGGGACTATCTGAGCAGTTCTTC
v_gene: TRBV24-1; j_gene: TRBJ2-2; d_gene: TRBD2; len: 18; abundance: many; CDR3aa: CATSEVAGGPSNTGELFF; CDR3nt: TGTGCCACCAGTGAAGTAGCGGGAGGGCCCTCAAACACCGGGGAGCTGTTTTTT
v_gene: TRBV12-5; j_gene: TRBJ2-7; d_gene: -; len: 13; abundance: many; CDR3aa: CASGWATLAGQYF; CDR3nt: TGTGCTAGTGGCTGGGCGACGCTTGCGGGGCAGTACTTC
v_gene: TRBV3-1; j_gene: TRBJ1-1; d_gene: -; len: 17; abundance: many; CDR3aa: CASSQLQGRIRSTEAFF; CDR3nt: TGTGCCAGCAGCCAATTGCAGGGGCGAATCAGATCCACTGAAGCTTTCTTT
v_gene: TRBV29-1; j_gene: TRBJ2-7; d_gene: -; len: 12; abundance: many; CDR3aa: CSVRTVSYEQYF; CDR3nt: TGCAGCGTCAGGACCGTGTCCTACGAGCAGTACTTC
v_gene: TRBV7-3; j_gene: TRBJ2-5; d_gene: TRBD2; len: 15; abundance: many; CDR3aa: CASSSLAGGRETQYF; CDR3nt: TGTGCCAGCAGCTCACTAGCGGGAGGGCGGGAGACCCAGTACTTC
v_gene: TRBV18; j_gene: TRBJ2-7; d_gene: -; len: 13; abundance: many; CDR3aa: CASSPFPEGEQYF; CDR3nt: TGTGCCAGCTCACCCTTTCCCGAGGGGGAGCAGTACTTC
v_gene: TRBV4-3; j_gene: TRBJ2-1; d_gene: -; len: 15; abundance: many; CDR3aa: CASSQTGTSYNEQFF; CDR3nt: TGCGCCAGCAGCCAAACCGGGACATCTTACAATGAGCAGTTCTTC
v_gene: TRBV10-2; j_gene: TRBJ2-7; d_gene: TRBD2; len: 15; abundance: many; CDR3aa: CASNRLAGGPGEQYF; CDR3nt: TGCGCCAGCAACAGACTAGCGGGAGGGCCGGGGGAGCAGTACTTC
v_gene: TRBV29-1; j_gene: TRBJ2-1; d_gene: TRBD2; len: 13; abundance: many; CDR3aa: CSKTSGRGNEQFF; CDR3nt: TGCAGCAAGACTAGCGGGAGAGGCAATGAGCAGTTCTTC
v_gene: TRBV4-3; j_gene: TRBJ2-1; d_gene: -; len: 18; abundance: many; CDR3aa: CASSQAASKARSYNEQFF; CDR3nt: TGCGCCAGCAGCCAAGCTGCGTCGAAAGCGCGCTCCTACAATGAGCAGTTCTTC
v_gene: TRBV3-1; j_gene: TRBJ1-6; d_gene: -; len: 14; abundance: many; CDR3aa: CASSQDLTGSPLHF; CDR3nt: TGTGCCAGCAGCCAAGATCTAACAGGTTCACCCCTCCACTTT
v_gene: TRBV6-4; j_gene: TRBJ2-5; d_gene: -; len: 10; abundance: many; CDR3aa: CASSEETQYF; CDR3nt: TGTGCCAGCAGTGAAGAGACCCAGTACTTC
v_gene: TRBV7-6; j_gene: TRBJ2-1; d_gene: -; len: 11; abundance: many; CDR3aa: CASSLDREQFF; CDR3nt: TGTGCCAGCAGCTTAGACCGTGAGCAGTTCTTC